This T cell receptor beta chain derives from a study of T-cell reconstitution after alpha-beta-depleted transplantation in children. Study-wide findings and caveats: Fresh T-cell production supplied most of the T-cell counts and diversity seen one year after transplant.

The TCRbeta library was prepared with unique molecular identifiers. TCRdb independently ran MiXCR on the PCR reads; one entry per CDR3 protein. The sample yields some 26,000 distinct CDR3 sequences, 18% seen once. In this sample, this clonotype turned up a few times. No antigen is known for it. This CDR3 region has 14 residues. Germline V gene data show CDR1 as SGHTA and CDR2 as FQGNSA. Between the trimmed V and J ends, which lost 0 bases and 5 bases, there was a span of 9 bases. The sequence was collected from a male patient aged 2 to 9 who had a stem cell transplant for acute lymphoblastic leukemia, so the T cells may come from the graft donor. The chain recombines TRBV7-2 with TRBJ2-3; D perhaps matches TRBD2 (6 bases). The source material was PBMCs, mostly from graft donor cells, sampled 60 days after TCRalphabeta/CD19-depleted stem cell transplant. The CDR3 here is CASSLAGGRDTQYF. The CDR3 DNA follows: TGTGCCAGCAGCTTAGCGGGAGGACGAGATACGCAGTATTTT.